The 17 T cell receptor beta chains listed next were all sequenced from one sample in a study of blood T cell repertoires in COVID-19. Method: immunoSEQ multiplex PCR; TCRdb's copy keeps in-frame clones and lacks some. In the table there are some 280,000 clones, 70% to 90% of which are singletons. What was sequenced was peripheral blood. These receptors all come from a woman between 45 and 65 years old with active or convalescent COVID-19.

V gene TRBV28 combines with J gene TRBJ1-5; D possibly corresponds to TRBD1 (6 bases). V lost 3 bases and J 6 bases, leaving 9 bases between the germline ends. The germline V gene has CDR1 MDHEN and CDR2 SYDVKM. This CDR3 contains 13 residues. The DNA of the CDR3 is TGTGCCAGCAGTTTCAGGGGCCTTCAGCCCCAGCATTTT. Its protein product is CASSFRGLQPQHF.

The chain employs TRBV28 and TRBJ2-7; 11 bases map to TRBD2. This CDR3 is built from 17 residues. Germline lookup yields CDR1 MDHEN and CDR2 SYDVKM. The J segment lost 0 bases and the V segment lost 5 bases, leaving 9 bases of the junction unmatched. The CDR3, as DNA: TGTGCCAGCAGTCTCCTAGCGGGAGGTCCAAGCTCCTACGAGCAGTACTTC. The encoded protein is CASSLLAGGPSSYEQYF.

The rearrangement joins TRBV19 to TRBJ2-7; weak D call: TRBD2 (5 bases). The length of the CDR3 is 14 residues. The ends were cut back, 6 bases at V and 4 bases at J, with 16 bases in the middle. CDR1 is LNHDA and CDR2 is SQIVND in the germline V gene (reference sequence). The CDR3 loop reads CASSAARRTYEQYF. CDR3 nucleotide sequence: TGTGCCAGTAGCGCGGCTCGCAGGACTTACGAGCAGTACTTC.

The rearrangement links TRBV28 to TRBJ2-3; 8 bases line up with TRBD2. Germline loops: CDR1 MDHEN, CDR2 SYDVKM. After removal of 2 bases from V and 0 bases from J, the junction contained 10 bases not matched to a gene. The CDR3 spans 18 residues. The CDR3 reads CASSLEREKGSSTDTQYF. The CDR3 bases are TGTGCCAGCAGTTTAGAGCGGGAGAAGGGATCTAGCACAGATACGCAGTATTTT.

The table lists this clone with many counts. J is TRBJ1-5 and V is TRBV4-1, with TRBD1 identical over 7 bases. The CDR3 spans 15 residues. With V trimmed by 2 bases and J by 3 bases, 4 bases remained unmatched. Germline V gene data show CDR1 as MGHRA and CDR2 as YSYEKL. The CDR3 protein is CASSQTGVYNQPQHF. For the CDR3, the DNA is TGCGCCAGCAGCCAAACAGGGGTATACAATCAGCCCCAGCATTTT.

The V call is TRBV2, the J call TRBJ1-1, with D maybe TRBD1 (6 bases). CDR3 size: 15 residues. Germline CDR1 SNHLY, CDR2 FYNNEI. V was shortened by 3 bases and J by 0 bases, with 11 bases between the two germline ends. CDR3: CASSEGALMNTEAFF. CDR3 coding DNA: TGTGCCAGCAGTGAGGGGGCACTAATGAACACTGAAGCTTTCTTT.

The rearrangement joins TRBV5-4 to TRBJ1-1, with D uncertain. The germline gives CDR1 SGHNT, CDR2 YYREEE (reference sequence). The CDR3 is 14 residues long. The V and J ends lost 0 bases and 2 bases respectively, with 8 bases between them. The CDR3 reads CASSLDQANTEAFF. CDR3 DNA sequence: TGTGCCAGCAGCTTGGATCAGGCAAACACTGAAGCTTTCTTT.

This chain joins TRBV19 and TRBJ2-1; D remains ambiguous. This CDR3 is built from 16 residues. Germline V gene sequence: CDR1 LNHDA, CDR2 SQIVND (reference sequence). V was pared by 5 bases and J by 1 base, with 15 bases between. The chain's CDR3 is CASSRSAARSYNEQFF. The CDR3 region has the DNA TGTGCCAGTAGTCGCTCGGCGGCCCGGTCCTACAATGAGCAGTTCTTC.

About this clone itself: One junction end does not reproduce the germline sequence, and a read error may be involved. The chain employs TRBV3-1 (or the pseudogene TRBV3-2) and TRBJ1-6; a weak D match, TRBD1 (5 bases). The CDR3 runs 14 residues. Germline CDR1 and CDR2: LGHDT and YNNKEL (reference sequence). CDR3 DNA: TGTACCAGCAGCCAAGATGGATCAGGGTCACCCCTCCACTTT. This sequence encodes CTSSQDGSGSPLHF.

This clone was seen a single time. This chain links TRBV19 with TRBJ2-7; TRBD2 matches 8 bases. After removal of 3 bases from V and 2 bases from J, the junction contained 6 bases not matched to a gene. This CDR3 region has 15 residues. CDR1 and CDR2 from the germline V gene are LNHDA and SQIVND (reference sequence). The CDR3 here is CASSMVSGSTYEQYF. As DNA, the CDR3 is TGTGCCAGTAGTATGGTAAGCGGGAGCACCTACGAGCAGTACTTC.

The V and J genes are TRBV10-1 and TRBJ1-1; D is uncertain. Germline-derived CDR1 and CDR2 are WNHNN and SYGVQD (reference sequence). V was cut by 2 bases and J by 4 bases, with 8 bases left in between. The CDR3 runs 13 residues. Here the CDR3 reads CASSENGVTEAFF. The CDR3 DNA sequence: TGCGCCAGCAGTGAGAACGGGGTCACTGAAGCTTTCTTT.

This chain uses TRBV5-1 with TRBJ2-1, with 11 bases that match TRBD2. CDR3 length: 13 amino acids. The germline V gene has CDR1 SGHRS and CDR2 YFSETQ. With V trimmed by 2 bases and J by 10 bases, 2 bases remained unmatched. The CDR3 region has the DNA TGCGCCAGCAGCTTAAGGACTAGCGGGGAGCAGTTCTTC. It codes for CASSLRTSGEQFF.

This rearrangement joins TRBV2 to TRBJ2-2; D call uncertain. The V and J ends lost 6 bases and 8 bases respectively, with 13 bases between them. This CDR3 is 13 amino acids long. Germline CDR1 is SNHLY and CDR2 is FYNNEI. CDR3 coding DNA: TGTGCCAGCAGCGGCTTGACTCAGGGGGAGCTGTTTTTT. Its protein product is CASSGLTQGELFF. Combining the CDR3 with reference TRBV2 and TRBJ2-2 gives the whole variable domain EPEVTQTPSHQVTQMGQEVILRCVPISNHLYFYWYRQILGQKVEFLVSFYNNEISEKSEIFDDQFSVERPDGSNFTLKIRSTKLEDSAMYFCASSGLTQGELFFGEGSRLTVL.

This clone was observed a handful of times. The V gene is TRBV28, the J gene TRBJ1-4, with a weak D call TRBD1 (6 bases). Trimming shortened V by 2 bases and J by 4 bases, and 11 bases separated the two germline ends. The CDR3 has 15 residues. Germline loops: CDR1 MDHEN, CDR2 SYDVKM. Here the CDR3 DNA reads TGTGCCAGCAGTTTAGGCGGACAGTTTAATGAAAAACTGTTTTTT. Protein product: CASSLGGQFNEKLFF.

The rearrangement links TRBV7-6 to TRBJ2-5, with 9 positions matching TRBD2. This CDR3 is built from 13 residues. Germline assignment: CDR1 SGHVS and CDR2 FNYEAQ. V shed 8 bases, J shed 5 bases, and the junction held 6 bases outside the gene matches. CDR3 in amino acids: CASGAGGPETQYF. For the CDR3, the DNA is TGTGCCAGCGGGGCGGGAGGGCCGGAGACCCAGTACTTC.

The gene calls are TRBV30 and TRBJ1-2; 10 bases map to TRBD1. This CDR3 region has 14 residues. Germline loops: CDR1 GTSNPN, CDR2 SVGIG (reference sequence). The ends lost 8 bases at V and 5 bases at J; junction bases unmatched: 11. The CDR3 loop is CALTGGPLGYGYTF. For the CDR3, the DNA is TGTGCCCTGACAGGGGGCCCGTTAGGATATGGCTACACCTTC.

The V gene is TRBV5-4, the J gene TRBJ1-5, with D perhaps TRBD1 (5 bases). V dropped 0 bases and J dropped 9 bases, with 10 bases sitting between them. The CDR3 runs 13 residues. Germline assignment: CDR1 SGHNT and CDR2 YYREEE (reference sequence). The CDR3 sequence is CASSLDGGGPQHF. CDR3 nucleotides: TGTGCCAGCAGCTTGGACGGGGGAGGGCCCCAGCATTTT. Drawing the rest from reference TRBV5-4 and TRBJ1-5, the complete variable domain is ETGVTQSPTHLIKTRGQQVTLRCSSQSGHNTVSWYQQALGQGPQFIFQYYREEENGRGNFPPRFSGLQFPNYSSELNVNALELDDSALYLCASSLDGGGPQHFGDGTRLSIL.